This section outlines one T cell receptor (beta chain) sequence together with its context. The data stem from a study of blood T cell repertoires in COVID-19. In the study overall: COVID-19 samples from acute and convalescent phases originated in the United States, Italy and Spain. T cells, B-cell-depleted T cells, or PBMCs supplied cDNA or gDNA.

V gave up 10 bases and J gave up 7 bases, with 17 bases separating them. The CDR3 covers 13 residues. The V gene's germline CDR1 is MDHEN and CDR2 SYDVKM. In the original workflow: Estimation of nucleated cell counts was performed using reference gene primer amplification. The table came from immunoSEQ multiplex PCR; TCRdb's copy has only in-frame clones and leaves some out. That table is the source of V, J and clone size, and D and trimming were worked out from the DNA. In the table there are 300,000 to 450,000 clones, around 86% of which are singletons. The source of this sequence is a human donor in a cohort sampled during active COVID-19. The chain recombines TRBV28 with TRBJ2-1; D is perhaps TRBD1 (5 bases). Material for sequencing was peripheral blood. Here the CDR3 DNA reads TGTGCCACTTCAATCCCAGGGCGGAATGAGCAGTTCTTC. Protein product: CATSIPGRNEQFF.